The rows below give T cell receptor beta chains drawn from one sample of a study of blood T cell repertoires in COVID-19. Libraries were prepared by immunoSEQ multiplex PCR; TCRdb keeps only in-frame clonotypes and omits some of them. The sample includes roughly 11,000 clones, around 85% of them seen just once. Sequencing was done on a sample of peripheral blood. These receptors were collected from a human donor in a cohort sampled during active COVID-19. CDR3s include the opening cysteine and the closing phenylalanine or tryptophan. Fields, in order: clone size, D gene, J gene, V gene, CDR3 protein, CDR3 DNA. D genes are given only for firm matches. Part of the rows lack a size; the others show once, few, many or a class for expanded clones.

NA NA TRBJ2-7 TRBV18 CASSPPSGYEQYF TGTGCCAGCTCACCACCCAGCGGCTACGAGCAGTACTTC
NA NA TRBJ1-6 TRBV27 CASSATGLYNSPLHF TGTGCCAGCAGTGCCACGGGACTCTATAATTCACCCCTCCACTTT
NA NA TRBJ1-1 TRBV27 CASGKEVGTEAFF TGTGCCAGCGGTAAGGAGGTTGGAACTGAAGCTTTCTTT
NA NA TRBJ1-6 TRBV6-4 CASGKDINSPLHF TGTGCCAGCGGGAAGGACATTAATTCACCCCTCCACTTT
NA NA TRBJ2-1 TRBV2 CASGKEGSVNEQFF TGTGCCAGCGGCAAGGAGGGAAGCGTCAATGAGCAGTTCTTC
NA TRBD2 TRBJ2-3 TRBV6-2/TRBV6-3 CASSPNLAGGADTQYF TGTGCCAGCAGTCCCAATTTGGCGGGGGGAGCAGATACGCAGTATTTT
NA NA TRBJ1-1 TRBV6-4 CASKVEDSMNTEAFF TGTGCCAGCAAGGTTGAGGACAGCATGAACACTGAAGCTTTCTTT
NA NA TRBJ2-3 TRBV19 CASSIGGVWAPLTSPDTQYF TGTGCCAGTAGTATTGGGGGCGTGTGGGCCCCGTTGACCTCCCCAGATACGCAGTATTTT
NA NA TRBJ1-6 TRBV6-6 CASSYSGSWDNSPLHF TGTGCCAGCAGTTACTCCGGGAGTTGGGATAATTCACCCCTCCACTTT
NA NA TRBJ1-2 TRBV7-8 CASSLSEDRGYTF TGTGCCAGCAGCTTATCCGAGGATCGGGGCTACACCTTC
NA NA TRBJ1-1 TRBV6-5 CASSYSNQGNTEAFF TGTGCCAGCAGTTACTCGAACCAGGGGAACACTGAAGCTTTCTTT
NA NA TRBJ1-2 TRBV18 CASSLTDSYSIYGYTF TGTGCCAGCTCACTGACGGACAGCTATAGTATCTATGGCTACACCTTC
NA TRBD1 TRBJ1-6 TRBV4-3 CASSQDRGHNSPLHF TGCGCCAGCAGCCAAGACAGGGGGCATAATTCACCCCTCCACTTT
NA TRBD2 TRBJ2-1 TRBV9 CASSVAAGGPNYEQFF TGTGCCAGCAGCGTAGCAGCGGGAGGGCCAAACTATGAGCAGTTCTTC
NA NA TRBJ2-5 TRBV12-3/TRBV12-4 CASSFQEETQYF TGTGCCAGCAGTTTTCAGGAAGAGACCCAGTACTTC
few TRBD1 TRBJ1-5 TRBV7-9 CASSTGTGNNQPQHF TGTGCCAGCAGCACAGGGACAGGGAACAATCAGCCCCAGCATTTT
NA NA TRBJ1-4 TRBV2 CASMRGYNEKLFF TGTGCCAGCATGCGGGGGTACAATGAAAAACTGTTTTTT
NA TRBD2 TRBJ2-1 TRBV3-1/TRBV3-2 CASSQEFQAGANNEQFF TGTGCCAGCAGCCAAGAGTTTCAAGCGGGGGCGAACAATGAGCAGTTCTTC
NA TRBD1 TRBJ2-5 TRBV9 CASSVGPDRGLETQYF TGTGCCAGCAGCGTAGGTCCGGACAGGGGGCTGGAGACCCAGTACTTC
NA TRBD1 TRBJ2-1 TRBV5-1 CASSPGTGKVDEQFF TGCGCCAGCAGCCCCGGGACAGGGAAAGTCGATGAGCAGTTCTTC
NA NA TRBJ1-5 TRBV6-5 CASSYSSVSNQPQHF TGTGCCAGCAGTTACTCCTCAGTTAGCAATCAGCCCCAGCATTTT
NA NA TRBJ2-5 TRBV6-2/TRBV6-3 CASSGADYLQTQYF TGTGCCAGCAGCGGCGCGGACTATTTGCAGACCCAGTACTTC
NA TRBD1 TRBJ2-7 TRBV15 CATSSGQGTYEQYF TGTGCCACCAGCAGTGGACAGGGAACATACGAGCAGTACTTC
NA NA TRBJ2-2 TRBV18 CASSPPGPGAGELFF TGTGCCAGCTCACCACCGGGCCCCGGGGCCGGGGAGCTGTTTTTT
NA NA TRBJ1-5 TRBV19 CASSPTDTPQPQHF TGTGCCAGTAGTCCGACAGACACTCCTCAGCCCCAGCATTTT
NA NA TRBJ2-2 TRBV5-4 CASSPRGLNTGELFF TGTGCCAGCAGCCCCCGGGGATTGAACACCGGGGAGCTGTTTTTT
NA NA TRBJ2-7 TRBV18 CASSPPINRVGEQYF TGTGCCAGCTCACCACCTATCAACAGGGTGGGCGAGCAGTACTTC
NA TRBD1 TRBJ1-1 TRBV28 CASRTGMNTEAFF TGTGCCAGTAGGACAGGGATGAACACTGAAGCTTTCTTT
few NA TRBJ2-1 TRBV6-2/TRBV6-3 CASSYVLARPLDEQFF TGTGCCAGCAGTTACGTCCTAGCTCGGCCCCTCGATGAGCAGTTCTTC
NA NA TRBJ2-2 TRBV6-1 CASSEGGTNTGELFF TGTGCCAGCAGTGAGGGGGGAACGAACACCGGGGAGCTGTTTTTT
NA TRBD2 TRBJ2-1 TRBV5-1 CASSLEVSGGAKQFF TGCGCCAGCAGCTTGGAGGTTAGCGGGGGGGCCAAGCAGTTCTTC
few NA TRBJ1-2 TRBV18 CASSPPNRYYGYTF TGTGCCAGCTCACCACCGAACAGATACTATGGCTACACCTTC
NA NA TRBJ2-2 TRBV11-2 CASSLALAAAELFF TGTGCCAGCAGCCTAGCATTAGCTGCGGCGGAGCTGTTTTTT
NA TRBD2 TRBJ2-5 TRBV5-8 CASRSTSVQTQYF TGTGCCAGCAGATCGACTAGCGTTCAGACCCAGTACTTC